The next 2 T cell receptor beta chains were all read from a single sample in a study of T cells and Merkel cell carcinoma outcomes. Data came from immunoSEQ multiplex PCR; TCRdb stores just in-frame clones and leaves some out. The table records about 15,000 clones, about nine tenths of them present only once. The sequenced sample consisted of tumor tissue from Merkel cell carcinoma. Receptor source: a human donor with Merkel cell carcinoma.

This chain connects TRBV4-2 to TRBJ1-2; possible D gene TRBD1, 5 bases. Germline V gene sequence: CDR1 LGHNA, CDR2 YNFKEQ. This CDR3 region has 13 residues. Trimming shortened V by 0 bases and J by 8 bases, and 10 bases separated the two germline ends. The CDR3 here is CASSQDRALGYTF. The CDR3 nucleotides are TGTGCCAGCAGCCAAGACAGGGCATTGGGCTACACCTTC.

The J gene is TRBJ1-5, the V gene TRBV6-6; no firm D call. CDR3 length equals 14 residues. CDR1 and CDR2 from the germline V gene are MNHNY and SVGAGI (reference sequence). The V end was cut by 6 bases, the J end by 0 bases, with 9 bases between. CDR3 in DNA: TGTGCCAGCAGACGCGAACTTAGCAATCAGCCCCAGCATTTT. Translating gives CASRRELSNQPQHF.